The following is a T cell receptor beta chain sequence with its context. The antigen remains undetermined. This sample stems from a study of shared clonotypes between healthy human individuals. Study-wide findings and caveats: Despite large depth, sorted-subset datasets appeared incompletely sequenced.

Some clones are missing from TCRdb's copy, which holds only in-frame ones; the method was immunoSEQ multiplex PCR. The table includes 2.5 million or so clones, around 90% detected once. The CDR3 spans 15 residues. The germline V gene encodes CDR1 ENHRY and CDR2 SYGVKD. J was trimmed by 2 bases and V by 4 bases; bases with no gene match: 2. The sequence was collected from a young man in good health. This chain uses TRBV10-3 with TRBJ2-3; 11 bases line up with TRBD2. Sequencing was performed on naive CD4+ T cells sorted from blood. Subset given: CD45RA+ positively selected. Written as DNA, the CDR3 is TGTGCCATCAGTGCTAGCGGGGGGCTCACAGATACGCAGTATTTT. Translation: CAISASGGLTDTQYF.